Below are 20 T cell receptor beta chains sequenced from a single sample in a study of blood T cell repertoires in COVID-19. Some clones are missing from TCRdb's copy, which holds only in-frame ones; the method was immunoSEQ multiplex PCR. The sample consists of a few hundred thousand clones, roughly four fifths of them appearing once. Material: PBMCs or T cells enriched from blood (not recorded which). These receptors originate from a man in his forties or fifties who had recovered from COVID-19.

The CDR3 sequence: CASSPPTGTGSPLHF. In DNA, the CDR3 is TGTGCCAGCAGCCCCCCGACAGGGACAGGCTCACCCCTCCACTTT. The chain is built from TRBV7-2 and TRBJ1-6; 8 bases map to TRBD1. From germline, CDR1 is SGHTA and CDR2 FQGNSA. The V segment lost 5 bases and the J segment 10 bases; nucleotides outside the gene matches: 10. The CDR3 has 15 amino acids.

This chain links TRBV6-2 or TRBV6-3 with TRBJ2-7; possible D gene TRBD2, 6 bases. V shed 5 bases and J shed 2 bases, with 16 bases lying between them. This CDR3 contains 15 residues. Germline CDR1 and CDR2: MNHEY and SVGEGT. The CDR3 protein is CASSHRDSGAYEQYF. The CDR3 DNA reads TGTGCCAGCAGTCACCGGGACTCTGGCGCCTACGAGCAGTACTTC.

A few counts support this clone. This chain joins TRBV27 and TRBJ2-6; tentative D call: TRBD2 (6 bases). Trimming left V 6 bases short and J 0 bases short, with 15 bases between. Germline loops: CDR1 MNHEY, CDR2 SMNVEV (reference sequence). The CDR3 covers 17 residues. The CDR3 spells CASSTRTRGSGANVLTF. The CDR3 DNA follows: TGTGCCAGCAGCACTAGGACGCGGGGCTCTGGGGCCAACGTCCTGACTTTC.

This clone came up once. This chain connects TRBV7-9 to TRBJ2-5; 10 bases are shared with TRBD2. The CDR3 contains 16 residues. Germline CDR1 and CDR2: SEHNR and FQNEAQ (reference sequence). V lost 3 bases and J lost 3; bases outside the gene matches: 7. The CDR3 DNA reads as TGTGCCAGCAGCTTTGGTAGCGGGGGGACGGAAGAGACCCAGTACTTC. Its protein product is CASSFGSGGTEETQYF.

The chain joins TRBV7-8 to TRBJ2-5; D not resolved. Looked up from germline, CDR1 is SGHVS and CDR2 is FQNEAQ. The CDR3 extends over 11 amino acids. V gave up 8 bases and J gave up 0 bases, with 4 bases separating them. The CDR3 nucleotides are TGTGCCAGCTCGTACCAAGAGACCCAGTACTTC. It encodes CASSYQETQYF.

The chain recombines TRBV14 with TRBJ1-2, with 8 nucleotides matching TRBD1. The trim removed 2 bases at V and 6 bases at J, leaving 5 bases unmatched. Per germline, CDR1 SGHDN and CDR2 FVKESK. This CDR3 has 14 amino acids. The CDR3 region has the DNA TGTGCCAGCAGCCAATTGACAGGGGTCGATGGCTACACCTTC. Its protein is CASSQLTGVDGYTF.

The chain recombines TRBV5-1 with TRBJ1-2, with 10 bases aligning to TRBD1. The CDR3 is 17 amino acids. From germline, CDR1 is SGHRS and CDR2 YFSETQ. The trim removed 4 bases at V and 0 bases at J, leaving 9 bases unmatched. CDR3 sequence: CASSTGQGVPSNYGYTF. The CDR3 DNA is TGCGCCAGCAGCACCGGACAGGGGGTTCCCTCTAACTATGGCTACACCTTC.

The V gene is TRBV5-1, the J gene TRBJ2-3, with D possibly TRBD1 on 8 matching bases. V was cut by 4 bases and J by 0 bases, with 18 bases left in between. Germline CDR1 is SGHRS and CDR2 is YFSETQ. The CDR3 is made up of 17 amino acids. In DNA, the CDR3 is TGCGCCAGCAGCACAGGACAGGGAGGGACTAGCACAGATACGCAGTATTTT. Translation: CASSTGQGGTSTDTQYF. The full variable domain, completed using reference TRBV5-1 and TRBJ2-3, is KAGVTQTPRYLIKTRGQQVTLSCSPISGHRSVSWYQQTPGQGLQFLFEYFSETQRNKGNFPGRFSGRQFSNSRSEMNVSTLELGDSALYLCASSTGQGGTSTDTQYFGPGTRLTVL.

The J gene is TRBJ1-6, the V gene TRBV2; a possible D gene is TRBD1 (5 bases). Germline CDR1 SNHLY, CDR2 FYNNEI. There are 14 residues in the CDR3. The V end was cut by 8 bases, the J end by 5 bases, with 13 bases between. CDR3 coding DNA: TGTGCCAGCGGGGCCGAACTGGATAATTCACCCCTCCACTTT. Its protein is CASGAELDNSPLHF.

The chain carries TRBV19 and TRBJ1-3; 8 bases are a match to TRBD1. The V gene end was trimmed by 7 bases and the J gene end by 11 bases; junction bases not matched to a gene: 10. The CDR3 runs to 13 residues. Germline V gene lookup returns CDR1 LNHDA and CDR2 SQIVND (reference sequence). The CDR3 is CASIGQGQFSIYF. CDR3 nucleotide sequence: TGTGCCAGTATTGGACAGGGTCAATTCTCCATATATTTT.

The J gene is TRBJ2-3, the V gene TRBV24-1; 11 bases are shared with TRBD2. The CDR3 length is 18 residues. CDR1 is KGHDR and CDR2 is SFDVKD in the germline V gene. J was trimmed by 2 bases and V by 5 bases; bases with no gene match: 11. The CDR3 loop reads CATSGRAGTSGITDTQYF. The CDR3 bases are TGTGCCACCAGTGGAAGAGCCGGGACTAGCGGTATCACAGATACGCAGTATTTT.

The chain joins TRBV7-9 to TRBJ2-1; 11 bases fit TRBD2. Germline loops: CDR1 SEHNR, CDR2 FQNEAQ (reference sequence). The CDR3 is 16 amino acids. The ends lost 3 bases at V and 9 bases at J; junction bases unmatched: 10. This CDR3 reads CASSFVLSGRAGEQFF. The DNA of the CDR3 is TGTGCCAGCAGCTTCGTCCTTAGCGGGAGGGCGGGTGAGCAGTTCTTC. The complete variable domain, with remaining parts taken from reference TRBV7-9 and TRBJ2-1, reads DTGVSQNPRHKITKRGQNVTFRCDPISEHNRLYWYRQTLGQGPEFLTYFQNEAQLEKSRLLSDRFSAERPKGSFSTLEIQRTEQGDSAMYLCASSFVLSGRAGEQFFGPGTRLTVL.

The chain uses TRBV28 and TRBJ1-1; D is unclear. The CDR3 runs 16 residues. Germline CDR1 reads MDHEN; CDR2 reads SYDVKM. Trimming cost V 8 bases and J 1 base, with 20 bases left between them. CDR3 loop: CASPSSPGRTNTEAFF. The CDR3 DNA reads TGTGCCAGCCCGTCGAGTCCGGGTCGCACGAACACTGAAGCTTTCTTT.

V and J are TRBV2 and TRBJ2-7; D perhaps matches TRBD2 (6 bases). Trimming pared 7 bases from V and 7 bases from J, leaving 20 bases between. The CDR3 runs 14 residues. Germline CDR1 is SNHLY and CDR2 is FYNNEI. The CDR3 protein is CASIEGLNPGEQYF. In nucleotides, the CDR3 is TGTGCCAGCATCGAGGGACTCAACCCAGGGGAGCAGTACTTC.

V gene TRBV19 combines with J gene TRBJ1-4; possible D gene TRBD1, 5 bases. The CDR3 is 13 amino acids. V lost 10 bases, J lost 3 bases, and 12 bases lay in between. Germline V gene data show CDR1 as LNHDA and CDR2 as SQIVND (reference sequence). The CDR3 nucleotides are TGTGCCACCTCAGGGAGGTCTAATGAAAAACTGTTTTTT. Residues: CATSGRSNEKLFF.

This clone has only one observation. The gene calls are TRBV5-4 and TRBJ1-4, with D tentatively TRBD1 (6 bases). CDR3 length: 16 amino acids. Germline loops: CDR1 SGHNT, CDR2 YYREEE (reference sequence). With 1 base removed from V and 6 bases from J, the gap between germline ends came to 16 bases. CDR3 region: CASSLSWGEGDEKLFF. As DNA, the CDR3 is TGTGCCAGCAGCTTGTCCTGGGGGGAGGGGGATGAAAAACTGTTTTTT.

This clone was observed once. This chain links TRBV6-2 or TRBV6-3 with TRBJ1-6; tentative D call: TRBD1 (6 bases). The CDR3 sequence is 15 residues long. V gave up 6 bases and J gave up 10 bases, with 19 bases separating them. Germline V gene data show CDR1 as MNHEY and CDR2 as SVGEGT. CDR3 in amino acids: CASSLWGQGGSPLHF. DNA for the CDR3: TGTGCCAGCAGCCTCTGGGGGCAAGGGGGATCACCCCTCCACTTT.

The chain recombines TRBV18 with TRBJ1-1; possible D gene TRBD1, 6 bases. V lost 0 bases to trimming and J lost 3 bases, with 14 bases between them. Germline CDR1 reads KGHSH; CDR2 reads LQKENI. This CDR3 contains 16 residues. As DNA, the CDR3 is TGTGCCAGCTCACCACCAGGGGGGGGAAGACACACTGAAGCTTTCTTT. Its translation: CASSPPGGGRHTEAFF. The entire variable domain, with the rest obtained from reference TRBV18 and TRBJ1-1, is as follows: NAGVMQNPRHLVRRRGQEARLRCSPMKGHSHVYWYRQLPEEGLKFMVYLQKENIIDESGMPKERFSAEFPKEGPSILRIQQVVRGDSAAYFCASSPPGGGRHTEAFFGQGTRLTVV.

Turning to this clone: Other DNA sequences of this sample code for an identical CDR3. The chain recombines TRBV28 with TRBJ1-4, with TRBD1 identical over 12 bases. With V trimmed by 2 bases and J by 7 bases, 2 bases remained unmatched. The CDR3 is made up of 15 amino acids. CDR1 and CDR2 (germline): MDHEN, SYDVKM. Here the CDR3 DNA reads TGTGCCAGCAGTTTAGGGGGACAGGGGGCTGAAAAACTGTTTTTT. Translated: CASSLGGQGAEKLFF.

V gene TRBV5-1 combines with J gene TRBJ2-1; TRBD2 agrees at 13 bases. The germline gives CDR1 SGHRS, CDR2 YFSETQ. V gave up 4 bases and J gave up 8 bases; unmatched junction bases: 9. The CDR3 is 16 residues long. DNA for the CDR3: TGCGCCAGCAGCCTAGGGACTAGCGGGGCCACGGATGAGCAGTTCTTC. It specifies CASSLGTSGATDEQFF.